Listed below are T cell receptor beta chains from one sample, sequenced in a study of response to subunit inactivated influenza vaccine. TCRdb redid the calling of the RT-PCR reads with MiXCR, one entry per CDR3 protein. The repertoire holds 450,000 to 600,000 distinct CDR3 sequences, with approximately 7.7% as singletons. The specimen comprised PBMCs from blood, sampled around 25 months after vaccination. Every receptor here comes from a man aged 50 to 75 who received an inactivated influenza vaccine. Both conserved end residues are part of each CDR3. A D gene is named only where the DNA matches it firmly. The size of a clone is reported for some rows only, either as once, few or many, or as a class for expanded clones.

TGTGCCAGCAGCCCACGACTTTACAGCGTGGAGACCCAGTACTTC,CASSPRLYSVETQYF,NA,TRBV14,many,TRBJ2-5
TGCAGTGCTATCAGGACCGGCCCAGATACGCAGTATTTT,CSAIRTGPDTQYF,NA,TRBV20-1,many,TRBJ2-3
TGTGCCAGCAGCTCCACAGGGGGCGTCGGGACAGTCGAGACCCAGTACTTC,CASSSTGGVGTVETQYF,TRBD1,TRBV5-5,NA,TRBJ2-5
TGTGCCAGCAGTTTAACAGGGAATTCCGGGGAGCTGTTTTTT,CASSLTGNSGELFF,NA,TRBV12-3/TRBV12-4,NA,TRBJ2-2
TGTGCCAGCAGTTTTCCCGGGGTCGGGACCGGGGAGCTGTTTTTT,CASSFPGVGTGELFF,NA,TRBV12-3/TRBV12-4,NA,TRBJ2-2
TGTGCCATCAGTGGGACTACGGGGGGCACAGATACGCAGTATTTT,CAISGTTGGTDTQYF,NA,TRBV10-3,NA,TRBJ2-3
TGTGCCAGCAGTGCTCCAGGGTGGCATTCACCCCTCCACTTT,CASSAPGWHSPLHF,NA,TRBV6-1,many,TRBJ1-6
TGTGCCAGCAGCTTGTCTGCTAGCGGGTCTAGCACAGATACGCAGTATTTT,CASSLSASGSSTDTQYF,TRBD2,TRBV7-2,many,TRBJ2-3
TGCAGTGCTAGAGATCCCAACGACATGAACACTGAAGCTTTCTTT,CSARDPNDMNTEAFF,NA,TRBV20-1,NA,TRBJ1-1
TGCGCCAGCAGCTCGCAATCCGGGTACACGAACACCGGGGAGCTGTTTTTT,CASSSQSGYTNTGELFF,NA,TRBV5-1,few,TRBJ2-2
TGTGCCAGCAGTGCCTGGACAGGGGCAAATGAAAAACTGTTTTTT,CASSAWTGANEKLFF,TRBD1,TRBV12-3/TRBV12-4,many,TRBJ1-4
TGTGCCAGCACCCGACAGGGGGCAGCTTATCCCCTCCACTTT,CASTRQGAAYPLHF,TRBD1,TRBV27,many,TRBJ1-6
TGTGCCAGCAGCCCCCGGGACAGGGGGAACGAGCAGTACTTC,CASSPRDRGNEQYF,TRBD1,TRBV3-1,many,TRBJ2-7
TGTGCCAGCAGTTGGGGACCTATAACCGTAAAAGAGACCCAGTACTTC,CASSWGPITVKETQYF,NA,TRBV6-2/TRBV6-3,few,TRBJ2-5
TGCAGCGCCACCAGCGGGATAAAGGGAAATGAGCAGTTCTTC,CSATSGIKGNEQFF,TRBD2,TRBV29-1,NA,TRBJ2-1
TGTGCCAGCAGCTTAGGAGCGGGAACAGGAGGAACAGATACGCAGTATTTT,CASSLGAGTGGTDTQYF,TRBD2,TRBV11-2,many,TRBJ2-3
TGTGCCAGCAGTTACACCCCAGACGCCGGCCCCACCTTC,CASSYTPDAGPTF,NA,TRBV6-6,NA,TRBJ1-2
TGTGCCAGCAGCCCGCGCTCTGGTAACATTCAGTACTTC,CASSPRSGNIQYF,NA,TRBV7-9,NA,TRBJ2-4
TGTGCCAGCAGTTACTACGACGTGAACACTGAAGCTTTCTTT,CASSYYDVNTEAFF,NA,TRBV6-2/TRBV6-3,many,TRBJ1-1
TGCAGCGTAGGAAGCGGGACGGCTAATGAAAAACTGTTTTTT,CSVGSGTANEKLFF,NA,TRBV29-1,few,TRBJ1-4
TGTGCCAGCAGCTCCAGGGCGATGGGTGAAAAACTGTTTTTT,CASSSRAMGEKLFF,NA,TRBV5-4,few,TRBJ1-4
TGCGCCAGCAGCCTGGGACCTTCCGAGAACTACGAGCAGTACTTC,CASSLGPSENYEQYF,NA,TRBV5-1,few,TRBJ2-7
TGTGCCATCAGTGAGCCCTCGGGAGCATCCAACCACGAGCAGTACTTC,CAISEPSGASNHEQYF,NA,TRBV10-3,NA,TRBJ2-7
TGCAGTGGAAGGCGGCAGGACACCGGGGAGCTGTTTTTT,CSGRRQDTGELFF,NA,TRBV20-1,many,TRBJ2-2
TGCAGCGCCGACTTTGGACAGGACCAAGAGACCCAGTACTTC,CSADFGQDQETQYF,TRBD1,TRBV29-1,NA,TRBJ2-5
TGCGCCAGCAGCAGAACTGGAGTGGGGAACACTGAAGCTTTCTTT,CASSRTGVGNTEAFF,NA,TRBV5-1,many,TRBJ1-1
TGCGCCAGCAGGGCACAGAGCTCCTACAATGAGCAGTTCTTC,CASRAQSSYNEQFF,NA,TRBV5-1,NA,TRBJ2-1
TGTGCCAGCAGAGGTCAGCAAGCCTACGAGCAGTACTTC,CASRGQQAYEQYF,NA,TRBV6-1,many,TRBJ2-7
TGTGCCAGCAGTTGGGACAGGGGGCGCGGGAATGGCTACACCTTC,CASSWDRGRGNGYTF,TRBD1,TRBV6-2/TRBV6-3,few,TRBJ1-2
TGTGCCTGGAACCGTAACACCGGGGAGCTGTTTTTT,CAWNRNTGELFF,NA,TRBV30,NA,TRBJ2-2
TGCGCCAGCAGCACACCGGGACAGGGAAACACCATATATTTT,CASSTPGQGNTIYF,TRBD1,TRBV5-1,NA,TRBJ1-3
TGCAGTGCTAGAGACAGGGCGAGGTACGAGCAGTACTTC,CSARDRARYEQYF,NA,TRBV20-1,NA,TRBJ2-7
TGCAGTGCTAGAGATCATAGAAAACGGAAAGAGACCCAGTACTTC,CSARDHRKRKETQYF,NA,TRBV20-1,NA,TRBJ2-5
TGTGCCAGCAGCTCAGGCCGGATTAGCGGGGGTGAGACCCAGTACTTC,CASSSGRISGGETQYF,TRBD2,TRBV7-9,NA,TRBJ2-5
TGCGCCAGCAGCAATTTAGCCGGGACAGGGGACGAGCAGTACTTC,CASSNLAGTGDEQYF,TRBD1,TRBV5-1,NA,TRBJ2-7
TGTGCCAGCAGCGCCCTGGTTCGGATGAGCACAGATACGCAGTATTTT,CASSALVRMSTDTQYF,NA,TRBV11-2,few,TRBJ2-3
TGTGCCAGCAGCTTAGTTAGCGGGGGGCCCAATTACGAGCAGTACTTC,CASSLVSGGPNYEQYF,TRBD2,TRBV7-2,few,TRBJ2-7
TGCAGCGTTGAACTACTAGCGGGAGGGGGGCCGCAGTATTTT,CSVELLAGGGPQYF,TRBD2,TRBV29-1,NA,TRBJ2-3
TGCAGCGTTGAAGGGATCAGGGACAGGCCAACCTACGAGCAGTACTTC,CSVEGIRDRPTYEQYF,TRBD1,TRBV29-1,few,TRBJ2-7
TGTGCCAGCAGTAGTTGGGCGGGGGGCCCTGGGAAGACCCAGTACTTC,CASSSWAGGPGKTQYF,TRBD2,TRBV12-3/TRBV12-4,many,TRBJ2-5
TGCAGTGCCGGAACTAGCGGGGGATACACAGATACGCAGTATTTT,CSAGTSGGYTDTQYF,TRBD2,TRBV20-1,few,TRBJ2-3
TGCAGTGGTAACACTCCATATGGCAATCAGCCCCAGCATTTT,CSGNTPYGNQPQHF,NA,TRBV20-1,NA,TRBJ1-5
TGTGCCAGTATCCTACAGGGACAGGGGAACTATGGCTACACCTTC,CASILQGQGNYGYTF,TRBD1,TRBV7-2,NA,TRBJ1-2
TGCAGTGCTAGACTAGCGGGAGTGCCGAAAGAGCAGTACTTC,CSARLAGVPKEQYF,TRBD2,TRBV20-1,many,TRBJ2-7
TGCGCCAGCAGCCACGGGACAGAAGAGACCCAGTACTTC,CASSHGTEETQYF,TRBD1,TRBV4-1,few,TRBJ2-5
TGTGCCAGCAGCTTGTCGGGGAATTCACCCCTCCACTTT,CASSLSGNSPLHF,NA,TRBV5-4,few,TRBJ1-6
TGCGCCAGCAGCCGAGTGGGCGGCGGGTTACGATATGGCTACACCTTC,CASSRVGGGLRYGYTF,NA,TRBV4-3,many,TRBJ1-2
TGCGCCAGCAGCCAAGACGACCTAGGGGCACGTCGCAATCAGCCCCAGCATTTT,CASSQDDLGARRNQPQHF,NA,TRBV4-3,NA,TRBJ1-5
TGCGCCAGCAGCTTGGGACATAGAAACTACGAGCAGTACTTC,CASSLGHRNYEQYF,NA,TRBV5-1,NA,TRBJ2-7
TGTGCCAGCAGTAGCGGGGCCGGGGCCAACGTCCTGACTTTC,CASSSGAGANVLTF,TRBD2,TRBV12-3/TRBV12-4,few,TRBJ2-6
TGTGCCAGCAGCCAAGAGGCCCCAGGGATTTATGGCTACACCTTC,CASSQEAPGIYGYTF,NA,TRBV3-1,many,TRBJ1-2
TGCGCCAGCAGCGCGGAGATGACAGATACGCAGTATTTT,CASSAEMTDTQYF,NA,TRBV5-1,NA,TRBJ2-3
TGTGCCAGCAGCCAAACCCCGACGGAGACCCAGTACTTC,CASSQTPTETQYF,NA,TRBV3-1,few,TRBJ2-5
TGCGCCAGCAGGGACAGGGGTGGCACAGAGACCCAGTACTTC,CASRDRGGTETQYF,TRBD1,TRBV5-1,few,TRBJ2-5